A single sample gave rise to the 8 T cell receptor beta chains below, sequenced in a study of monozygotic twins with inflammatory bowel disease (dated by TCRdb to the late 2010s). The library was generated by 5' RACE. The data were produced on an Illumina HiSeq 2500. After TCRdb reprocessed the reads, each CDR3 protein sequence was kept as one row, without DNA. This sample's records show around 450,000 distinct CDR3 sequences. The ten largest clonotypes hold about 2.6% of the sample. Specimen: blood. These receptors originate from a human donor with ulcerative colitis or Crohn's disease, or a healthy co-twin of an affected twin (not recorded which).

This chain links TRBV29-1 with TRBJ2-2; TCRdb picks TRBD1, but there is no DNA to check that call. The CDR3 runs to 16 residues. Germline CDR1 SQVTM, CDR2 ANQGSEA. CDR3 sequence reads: CSVEDGRGPNTGELFF.

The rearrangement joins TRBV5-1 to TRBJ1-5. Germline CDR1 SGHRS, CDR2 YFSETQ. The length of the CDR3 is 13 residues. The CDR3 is CASSPAEFGPQHF.

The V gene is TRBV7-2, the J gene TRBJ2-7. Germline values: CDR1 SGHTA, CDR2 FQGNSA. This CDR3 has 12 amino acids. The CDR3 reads CASSPVSYEQYF.

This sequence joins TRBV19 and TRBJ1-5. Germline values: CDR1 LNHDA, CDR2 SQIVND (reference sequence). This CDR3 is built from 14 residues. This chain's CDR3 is CASSIEGGNQPQHF.

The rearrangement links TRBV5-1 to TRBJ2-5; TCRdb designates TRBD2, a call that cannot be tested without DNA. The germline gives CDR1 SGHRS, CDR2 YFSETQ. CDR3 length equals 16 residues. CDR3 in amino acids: CASSSSIAGGQETQYF.

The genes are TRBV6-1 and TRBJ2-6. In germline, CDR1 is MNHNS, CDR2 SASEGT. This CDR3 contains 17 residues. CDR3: CASVWGRIPAGANVLTF.

The CDR3 sequence is CASTRAGGDTEAFF. V and J are TRBV6-1 and TRBJ1-1. Germline-derived CDR1 and CDR2 are MNHNS and SASEGT. The CDR3 has 14 amino acids.

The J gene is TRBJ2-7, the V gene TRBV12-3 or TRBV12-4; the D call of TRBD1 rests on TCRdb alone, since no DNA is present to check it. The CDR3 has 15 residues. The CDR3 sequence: CASSLAGGPTYEQYF.